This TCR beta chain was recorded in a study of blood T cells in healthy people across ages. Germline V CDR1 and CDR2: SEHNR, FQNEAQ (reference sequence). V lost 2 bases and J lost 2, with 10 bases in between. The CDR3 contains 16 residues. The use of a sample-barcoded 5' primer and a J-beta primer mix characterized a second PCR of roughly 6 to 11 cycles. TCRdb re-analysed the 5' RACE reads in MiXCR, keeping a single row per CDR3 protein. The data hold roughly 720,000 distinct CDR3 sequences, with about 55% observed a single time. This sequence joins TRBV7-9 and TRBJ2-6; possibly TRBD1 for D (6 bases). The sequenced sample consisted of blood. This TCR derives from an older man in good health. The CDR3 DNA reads TGTGCCAGCAGCTTACGGTCAGGGGCTGGGGCCAACGTCCTGACTTTC. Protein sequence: CASSLRSGAGANVLTF.